Presented here are 12 T cell receptor beta chains from one specimen sequenced in a study of T cells in Graves' hyperthyroidism and ophthalmopathy. Amplification of TCR beta CDR3 regions was performed using RNA transcripts as template. HTBI primers drove first-round RT-PCR of the TCR CDR3. TCRdb ran MiXCR on the multiplex PCR reads and lists one entry per CDR3 protein. In the table there are hundreds of thousands of distinct CDR3 sequences, about 45% of which are singletons. Sequenced input: peripheral blood or thyroid tissue (not recorded which). These receptors originate from an adult man with Graves' disease, either hyperthyroidism or ophthalmopathy (not recorded which).

This chain connects TRBV7-2 to TRBJ1-6; D is uncertain. The CDR3 loop spans 16 amino acids. Germline V gene lookup returns CDR1 SGHTA and CDR2 FQGNSA. Trimming removed 1 base at V and 0 bases at J, with 7 bases between. Here the CDR3 reads CASSLGRSSYNSPLHF. CDR3 nucleotides: TGTGCCAGCAGCTTAGGGAGGAGCTCCTATAATTCACCCCTCCACTTT.

The table lists this clonotype with many counts. In DNA, the CDR3 is TGTGCCAGCAGTCCCGGACAGTTCAATCAGCCCCAGCATTTT. Its translation is CASSPGQFNQPQHF. The chain employs TRBV12-3 or TRBV12-4 and TRBJ1-5, with D perhaps matching TRBD1 (6 bases). V gave up 5 bases and J gave up 3 bases, with 11 bases separating them. This CDR3 has 14 residues.

The chain carries TRBV7-8 and TRBJ1-2, with D maybe TRBD1 (6 bases). Looked up from germline, CDR1 is SGHVS and CDR2 is FQNEAQ. This CDR3 spans 19 amino acids. V gave up 0 bases and J gave up 4 bases, with 24 bases separating them. The CDR3 DNA reads TGTGCCAGCAGCTTAGCTTTGTCGGGTATCGGGGGGCCAGGCTATGGCTACACCTTC. It specifies CASSLALSGIGGPGYGYTF.

Of note for this clonotype: A clone one base away is much larger, so this may be a read error. V and J are TRBV7-9 and TRBJ2-7, with TRBD1 identical over 8 bases. The CDR3 is made up of 16 amino acids. The germline V gene has CDR1 SEHNR and CDR2 FQNEAQ (reference sequence). As DNA, the CDR3 is TGTGTCAGCAGCTCGACTGCAGGGGGCGCGTTCTACGAGCAGTACTTC. Protein: CVSSSTAGGAFYEQYF.

This clonotype is a singleton in its sample. The J gene is TRBJ2-7, the V gene TRBV7-4, with 7 positions matching TRBD1. V was clipped by 7 bases and J by 4 bases; unmatched bases: 13. The CDR3 covers 15 residues. CDR1 is SGHVT and CDR2 is SQSDAQ in the germline V gene. The CDR3 protein is CASTTRTGPPYEQYF. The CDR3 region has the DNA TGTGCCAGCACCACCAGGACAGGTCCCCCTTACGAGCAGTACTTC. Complete variable domain (other parts from reference TRBV7-4 and TRBJ2-7): GAGVSQSPRYKVAKRGRDVALRCDSISGHVTLYWYRQTLGQGSEVLTYSQSDAQRDKSGRPSGRFSAERPERSVSTLKIQRTEQGDSAVYLCASTTRTGPPYEQYFGPGTRLTVT.

The chain has TRBV12-3 or TRBV12-4 and TRBJ2-2; no reliable D call. There are 15 residues in the CDR3. The V end lost 6 bases, the J end lost 4 bases, and 15 bases lay between the germline ends. The CDR3 region has the DNA TGTGCCAGCAGCCCAGGTGGCCTGGGCACCGGGGAGCTGTTTTTT. Its protein product is CASSPGGLGTGELFF.

The genes are TRBV29-1 and TRBJ2-7; 8 nucleotides match TRBD2. CDR3 size: 15 residues. The J segment lost 6 bases and the V segment lost 8 bases, leaving 18 bases of the junction unmatched. Germline V CDR1 and CDR2: SQVTM, ANQGSEA. The DNA of the CDR3 is TGCAGCAGTGACCCCGGGAGGGGTATCCTCGGCGAGCAGTACTTC. Translation gives CSSDPGRGILGEQYF.

This clonotype was observed a single time. The V and J genes are TRBV7-6 and TRBJ2-7; D not certain. This CDR3 has 17 amino acids. V lost 6 bases and J 3 bases, leaving 24 bases between the germline ends. Germline CDR1 is SGHVS and CDR2 is FNYEAQ. CDR3 nucleotides: TGTGCCAGCAGTTACCACCTCGGACCTCCAAGCGACTACGAGCAGTACTTC. Residues: CASSYHLGPPSDYEQYF.

The V and J genes are TRBV20-1 and TRBJ1-4; possibly TRBD1 for D (6 bases). The CDR3 runs 16 residues. Germline CDR1 is DFQATT and CDR2 is SNEGSKA (reference sequence). Trimming cost V 0 bases and J 8 bases, with 19 bases left between them. The CDR3 here is CSARDWGRGFLEKLFF. CDR3 sequence (DNA): TGCAGTGCTAGAGATTGGGGCAGGGGTTTTCTCGAAAAACTGTTTTTT.

This clonotype was detected ten times or more. This chain links TRBV10-3 with TRBJ2-5; D is undetermined. The V gene's germline CDR1 is ENHRY and CDR2 SYGVKD. The CDR3 consists of 14 residues. Trimming pared 2 bases from V and 2 bases from J, leaving 9 bases between. DNA for the CDR3: TGTGCCATCAGTGAGGCAGCAACTCAAGAGACCCAGTACTTC. Amino acids: CAISEAATQETQYF.

In this sample, this clonotype turned up many times. The chain employs TRBV20-1 and TRBJ1-1; D is perhaps TRBD1 (5 bases). This CDR3 has 10 amino acids. Germline CDR1 and CDR2: DFQATT and SNEGSKA (reference sequence). Trimming cost V 3 bases and J 10 bases, with 9 bases left between them. The CDR3 region is CSARDIIAFF. Here the CDR3 DNA reads TGCAGTGCTAGGGACATCATAGCTTTCTTT.

This chain uses TRBV7-6 with TRBJ1-4; 11 bases map to TRBD1. Germline V lookup: CDR1 SGHVS, CDR2 FNYEAQ. V was clipped by 3 bases and J by 3 bases; unmatched bases: 3. The CDR3 extends over 16 amino acids. Here the CDR3 DNA reads TGTGCCAGCAGCTTTGGACAGGGGGCAGCTAATGAAAAACTGTTTTTT. As protein: CASSFGQGAANEKLFF.